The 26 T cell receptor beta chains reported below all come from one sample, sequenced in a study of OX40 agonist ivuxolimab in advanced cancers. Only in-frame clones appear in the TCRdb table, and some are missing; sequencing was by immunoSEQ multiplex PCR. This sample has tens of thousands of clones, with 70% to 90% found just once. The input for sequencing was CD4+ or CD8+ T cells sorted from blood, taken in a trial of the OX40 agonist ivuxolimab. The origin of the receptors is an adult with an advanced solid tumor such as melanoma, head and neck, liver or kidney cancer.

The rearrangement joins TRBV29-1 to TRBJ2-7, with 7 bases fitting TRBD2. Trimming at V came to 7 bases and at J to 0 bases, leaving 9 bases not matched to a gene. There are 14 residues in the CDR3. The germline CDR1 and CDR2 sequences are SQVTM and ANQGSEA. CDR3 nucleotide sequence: TGCAGCGGGGGGGAGGGAATAAGCTCCTACGAGCAGTACTTC. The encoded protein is CSGGEGISSYEQYF.

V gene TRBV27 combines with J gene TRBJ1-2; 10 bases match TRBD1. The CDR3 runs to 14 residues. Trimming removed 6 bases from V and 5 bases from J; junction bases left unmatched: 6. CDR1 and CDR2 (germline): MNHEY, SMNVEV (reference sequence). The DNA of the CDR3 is TGTGCCAGCAGGGGGGACAGGGGACCGTATGGCTACACCTTC. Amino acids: CASRGDRGPYGYTF.

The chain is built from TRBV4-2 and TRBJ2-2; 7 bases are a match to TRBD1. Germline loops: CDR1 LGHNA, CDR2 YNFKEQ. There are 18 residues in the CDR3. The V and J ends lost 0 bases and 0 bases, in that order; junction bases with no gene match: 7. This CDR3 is CASSQDTPGTANTGELFF. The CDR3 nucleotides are TGTGCCAGCAGCCAAGACACTCCCGGGACAGCGAACACCGGGGAGCTGTTTTTT.

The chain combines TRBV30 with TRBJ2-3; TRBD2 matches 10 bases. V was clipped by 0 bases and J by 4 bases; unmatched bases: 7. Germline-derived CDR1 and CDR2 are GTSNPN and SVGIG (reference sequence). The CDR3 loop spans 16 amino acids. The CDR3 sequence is CAWSVLERGGADTQYF. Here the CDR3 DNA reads TGTGCCTGGAGTGTACTCGAGCGGGGGGGTGCAGATACGCAGTATTTT. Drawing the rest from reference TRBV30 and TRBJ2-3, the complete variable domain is SQTIHQWPATLVQPVGSPLSLECTVEGTSNPNLYWYRQAAGRGLQLLFYSVGIGQISSEVPQNLSASRPQDRQFILSSKKLLLSDSGFYLCAWSVLERGGADTQYFGPGTRLTVL.

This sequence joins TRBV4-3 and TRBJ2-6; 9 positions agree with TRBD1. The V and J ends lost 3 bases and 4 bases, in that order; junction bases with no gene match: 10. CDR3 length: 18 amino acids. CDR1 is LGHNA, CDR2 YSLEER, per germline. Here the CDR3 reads CASSHAGTGRSGANVLTF. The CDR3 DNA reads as TGCGCCAGCAGCCATGCCGGGACAGGGAGGTCCGGGGCCAACGTCCTGACTTTC.

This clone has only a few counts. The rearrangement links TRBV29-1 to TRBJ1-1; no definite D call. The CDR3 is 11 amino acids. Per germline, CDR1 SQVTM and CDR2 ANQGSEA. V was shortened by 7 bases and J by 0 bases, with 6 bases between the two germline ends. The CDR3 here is CSALLNTEAFF. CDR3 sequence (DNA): TGCAGCGCCCTCCTGAACACTGAAGCTTTCTTT.

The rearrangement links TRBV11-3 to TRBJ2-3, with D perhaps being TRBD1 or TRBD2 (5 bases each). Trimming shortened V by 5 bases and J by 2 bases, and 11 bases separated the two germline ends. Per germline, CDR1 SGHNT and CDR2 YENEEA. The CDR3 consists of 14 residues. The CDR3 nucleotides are TGTGCCAGCAGCCCTGGGACCTACACAGATACGCAGTATTTT. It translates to CASSPGTYTDTQYF.

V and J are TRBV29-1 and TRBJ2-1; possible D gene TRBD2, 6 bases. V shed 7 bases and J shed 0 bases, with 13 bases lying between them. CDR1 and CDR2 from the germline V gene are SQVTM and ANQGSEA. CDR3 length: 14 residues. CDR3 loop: CSGTGTDSYNEQFF. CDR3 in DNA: TGCAGCGGGACCGGGACTGACTCCTACAATGAGCAGTTCTTC.

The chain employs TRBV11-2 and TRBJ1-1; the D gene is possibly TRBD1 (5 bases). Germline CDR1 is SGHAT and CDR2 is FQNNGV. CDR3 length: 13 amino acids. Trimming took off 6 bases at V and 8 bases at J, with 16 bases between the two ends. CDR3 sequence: CASSPGPGLEAFF. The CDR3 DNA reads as TGTGCCAGCAGTCCCGGTCCGGGACTAGAAGCTTTCTTT. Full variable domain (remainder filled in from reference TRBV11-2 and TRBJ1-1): EAGVAQSPRYKIIEKRQSVAFWCNPISGHATLYWYQQILGQGPKLLIQFQNNGVVDDSQLPKDRFSAERLKGVDSTLKIQPAKLEDSAVYLCASSPGPGLEAFFGQGTRLTVV.

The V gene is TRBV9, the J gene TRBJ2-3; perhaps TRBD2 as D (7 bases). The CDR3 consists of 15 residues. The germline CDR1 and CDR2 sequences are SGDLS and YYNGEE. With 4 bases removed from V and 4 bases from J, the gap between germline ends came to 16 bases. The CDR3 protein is CASSHGWEGADTQYF. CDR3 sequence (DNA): TGTGCCAGCAGCCACGGATGGGAGGGGGCAGATACGCAGTATTTT.

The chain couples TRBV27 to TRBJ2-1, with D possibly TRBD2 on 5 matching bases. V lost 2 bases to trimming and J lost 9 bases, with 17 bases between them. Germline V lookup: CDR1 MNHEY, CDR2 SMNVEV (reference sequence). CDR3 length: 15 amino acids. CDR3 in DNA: TGTGCCAGCAGTTTAGAGGCGGGCTACAAGTTTGAGCAGTTCTTC. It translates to CASSLEAGYKFEQFF.

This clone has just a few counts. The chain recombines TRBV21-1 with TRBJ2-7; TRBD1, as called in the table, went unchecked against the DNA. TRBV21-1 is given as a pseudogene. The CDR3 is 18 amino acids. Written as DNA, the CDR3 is TGTGCCAGCAGCAAGTCCACTCCACAGGGCAGGGGGTCATACGAGCAGTACTTC. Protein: CASSKSTPQGRGSYEQYF.

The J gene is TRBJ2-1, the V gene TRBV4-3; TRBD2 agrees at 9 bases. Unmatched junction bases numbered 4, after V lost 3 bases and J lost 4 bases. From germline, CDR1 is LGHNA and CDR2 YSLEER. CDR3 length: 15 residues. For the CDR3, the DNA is TGCGCCAGCAGCCATGTAGCGGGGGCTTACAATGAGCAGTTCTTC. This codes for CASSHVAGAYNEQFF.

CDR3 protein: CASSEGQGLNTEAFF. The CDR3 DNA follows: TGTGCCAGCAGTGAAGGTCAGGGGTTGAACACTGAAGCTTTCTTT. V gene TRBV6-1 combines with J gene TRBJ1-1; the D gene is possibly TRBD1 (6 bases). Trimming left V 1 base short and J 0 bases short, with 9 bases between. The CDR3 runs to 15 residues. Germline V gives CDR1 MNHNS, CDR2 SASEGT.

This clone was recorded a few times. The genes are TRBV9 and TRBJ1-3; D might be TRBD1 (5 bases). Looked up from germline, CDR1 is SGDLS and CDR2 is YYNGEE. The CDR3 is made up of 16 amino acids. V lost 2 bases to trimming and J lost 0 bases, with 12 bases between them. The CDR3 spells CASSVDRLSSGNTIYF. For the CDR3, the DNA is TGTGCCAGCAGCGTCGACAGACTATCCTCTGGAAACACCATATATTTT.

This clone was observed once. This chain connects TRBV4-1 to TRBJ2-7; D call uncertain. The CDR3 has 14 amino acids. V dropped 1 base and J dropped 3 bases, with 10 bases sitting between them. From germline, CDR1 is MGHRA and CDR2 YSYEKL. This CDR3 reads CASSQARGNYEQYF. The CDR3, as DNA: TGCGCCAGCAGCCAAGCGCGAGGCAACTACGAGCAGTACTTC.

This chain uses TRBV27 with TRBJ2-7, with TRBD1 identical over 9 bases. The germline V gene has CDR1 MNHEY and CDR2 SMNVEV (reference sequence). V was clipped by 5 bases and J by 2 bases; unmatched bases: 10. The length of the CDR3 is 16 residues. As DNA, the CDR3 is TGTGCCAGCAGTCCACAATGGGGACAGGGAGCCTACGAGCAGTACTTC. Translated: CASSPQWGQGAYEQYF.

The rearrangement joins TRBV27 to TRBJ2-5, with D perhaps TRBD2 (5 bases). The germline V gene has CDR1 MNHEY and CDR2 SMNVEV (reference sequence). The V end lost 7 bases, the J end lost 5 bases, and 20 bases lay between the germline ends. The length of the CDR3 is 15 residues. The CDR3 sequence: CASTPLGRPGETQYF. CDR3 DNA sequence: TGTGCCAGCACGCCCCTCGGCCGCCCGGGGGAGACCCAGTACTTC.

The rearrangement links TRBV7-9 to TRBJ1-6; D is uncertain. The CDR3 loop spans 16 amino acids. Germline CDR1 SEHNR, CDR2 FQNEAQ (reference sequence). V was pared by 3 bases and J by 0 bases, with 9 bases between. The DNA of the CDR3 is TGTGCCAGCAGCTTTCCCCGGAGCTCCTATAATTCACCCCTCCACTTT. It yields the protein CASSFPRSSYNSPLHF.

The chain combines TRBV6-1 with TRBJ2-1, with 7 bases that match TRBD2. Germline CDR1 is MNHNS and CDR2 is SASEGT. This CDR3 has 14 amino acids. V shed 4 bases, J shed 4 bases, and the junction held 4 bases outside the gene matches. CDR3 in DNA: TGTGCCAGCAGTGGGGAGGGGCCGTACAATGAGCAGTTCTTC. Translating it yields CASSGEGPYNEQFF.

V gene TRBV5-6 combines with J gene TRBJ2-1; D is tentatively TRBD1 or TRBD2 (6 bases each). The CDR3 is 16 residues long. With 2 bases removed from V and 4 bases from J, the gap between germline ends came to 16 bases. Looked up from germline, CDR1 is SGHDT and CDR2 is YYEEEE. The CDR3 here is CASSLPGAADYNEQFF. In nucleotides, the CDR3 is TGTGCCAGCAGCTTACCGGGGGCCGCTGATTACAATGAGCAGTTCTTC.

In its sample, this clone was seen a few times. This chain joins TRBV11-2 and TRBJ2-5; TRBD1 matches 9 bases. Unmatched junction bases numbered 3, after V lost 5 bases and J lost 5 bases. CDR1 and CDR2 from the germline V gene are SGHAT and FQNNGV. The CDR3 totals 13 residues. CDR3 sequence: CASSLGQGETQYF. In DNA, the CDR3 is TGTGCCAGCAGCCTTGGACAGGGGGAGACCCAGTACTTC.

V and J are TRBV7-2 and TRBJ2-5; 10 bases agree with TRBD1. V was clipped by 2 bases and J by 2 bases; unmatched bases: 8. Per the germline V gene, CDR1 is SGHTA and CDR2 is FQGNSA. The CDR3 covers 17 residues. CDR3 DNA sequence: TGTGCCAGCAGCTTATTCGGGACAGGGGATCCACAAGAGACCCAGTACTTC. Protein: CASSLFGTGDPQETQYF. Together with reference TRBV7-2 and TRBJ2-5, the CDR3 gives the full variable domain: GAGVSQSPSNKVTEKGKDVELRCDPISGHTALYWYRQSLGQGLEFLIYFQGNSAPDKSGLPSDRFSAERTGGSVSTLTIQRTQQEDSAVYLCASSLFGTGDPQETQYFGPGTRLLVL.

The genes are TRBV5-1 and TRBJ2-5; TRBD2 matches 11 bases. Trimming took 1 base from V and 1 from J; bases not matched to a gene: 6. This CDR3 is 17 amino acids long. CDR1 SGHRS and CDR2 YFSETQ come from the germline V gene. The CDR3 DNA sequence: TGCGCCAGCAGCTTGTCCATAGCGGGGGGGCCCCAAGAGACCCAGTACTTC. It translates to CASSLSIAGGPQETQYF.

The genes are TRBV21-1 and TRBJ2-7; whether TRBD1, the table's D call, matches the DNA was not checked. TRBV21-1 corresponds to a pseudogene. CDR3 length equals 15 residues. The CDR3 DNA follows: TGTGCCAGCAAATTGGGGGCAGCCCCCGGCCCCGAGCAGTACTTC. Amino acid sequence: CASKLGAAPGPEQYF.

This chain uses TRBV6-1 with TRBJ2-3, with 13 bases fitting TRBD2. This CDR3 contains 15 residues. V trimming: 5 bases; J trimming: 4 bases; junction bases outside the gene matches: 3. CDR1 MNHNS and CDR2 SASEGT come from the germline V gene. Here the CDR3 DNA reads TGTGCCAGCAGTCCACTAGCGGGGGGGCCAGATACGCAGTATTTT. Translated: CASSPLAGGPDTQYF.